Listed below are T cell receptor beta chains from one sample, sequenced in a study of T cells in localized non-small cell lung cancer. The method was immunoSEQ multiplex PCR; TCRdb's version includes in-frame clones alone and lacks a portion of them. The sample includes under 1,200 clones, around 30% of them seen just once. This specimen consisted of normal lung tissue next to the tumor, obtained before any cancer treatment. The receptor set was obtained from a female donor of 60 years or more with stage I lung adenocarcinoma. Each CDR3 is given with its conserved first and last residue. A D gene is named only where the DNA matches it firmly. For some rows the clone size is stated as once, few or many, or as a class when expanded; others skip it.

>TRBJ2-1|TRBV11-3|.|TRBD2
TGTGCCAGCAGCCTACACGGACTAGCGGGAGGAGATGAGCAGTTCTTC
CASSLHGLAGGDEQFF
>TRBJ2-1|TRBV5-1|.|.
TGCGCCAGCAGCCCGGGCTCGCGGGCGACACCCTACAATGAGCAGTTCTTC
CASSPGSRATPYNEQFF
>TRBJ1-4|TRBV6-7|.|TRBD1
TGTGCCAGCAGTCCGGCGCTGGGACAGCATAATGAAAAACTGTTTTTT
CASSPALGQHNEKLFF
>TRBJ1-4|TRBV14|few|TRBD1
TGTGCCAGCAGACGCACAGGGGAGGAAAAACTGTTTTTT
CASRRTGEEKLFF
>TRBJ1-5|TRBV18|.|.
TGTGCCAGCTCACCGGGGCTTAATAGCAATCAGCCCCAGCATTTT
CASSPGLNSNQPQHF
>TRBJ2-2|TRBV6-8|.|.
TGTGCCAGCAGGGAAGGACCCGGCACCGGGGAGCTGTTTTTT
CASREGPGTGELFF
>TRBJ2-5|TRBV6-8|.|TRBD2
TGTGCCAGCAGTTACCCTAGCGGGAGGGTGGAGACCCAGTACTTC
CASSYPSGRVETQYF
>TRBJ1-1|TRBV5-1|.|.
TGCGCCAGCAGCTTGGAGCCAACCCCGAACACTGAAGCTTTCTTT
CASSLEPTPNTEAFF
>TRBJ2-7|TRBV11-3|medium-sized|TRBD1
TGTGCCAGCAACTGGGGGACAGGGGAGGACGAGCAGTACTTC
CASNWGTGEDEQYF
>TRBJ2-7|TRBV19|.|TRBD2
TGTGCCAGTAGTATCAAAGGAGCGGGAGATGTCGAGCAGTACTTC
CASSIKGAGDVEQYF
>TRBJ2-7|TRBV29-1|.|TRBD1
TGCAGCGTTGCCGCGGCGGGACAGGGCCGTGCCGAGCAGTACTTC
CSVAAAGQGRAEQYF
>TRBJ1-2|TRBV11-3|.|.
TGTGCCAGCAGCCTAGTTGGGGGGGCCATTGGCTACACCTTC
CASSLVGGAIGYTF
>TRBJ1-1|TRBV28|.|TRBD1
TGTGCCACCCTTATCAGGGGGCCGAACACTGAAGCTTTCTTT
CATLIRGPNTEAFF
>TRBJ1-4|TRBV6-8|medium-sized|.
TGTGCCAGCAGCCCGACCCGCTGGGTAGAAAAACTGTTTTTT
CASSPTRWVEKLFF
>TRBJ2-5|TRBV30|.|.
TGTGCCTGGAGTGTCGGGCAGGGACGACAAGAGACCCAGTACTTC
CAWSVGQGRQETQYF
>TRBJ1-3|TRBV28|.|.
TGTGCCAGCAGGCGAAGGAGCTCTGGAAACACCATATATTTT
CASRRRSSGNTIYF
>TRBJ1-1|TRBV9|large|.
TGTGCCAGCAGCGCCGAAATGTGGAACACTGAAGCTTTCTTT
CASSAEMWNTEAFF
>TRBJ1-1|TRBV19|once|.
TGTGCCAGTAGTATAGGGACACGAGGGAACACTGAAGCTTTCTTT
CASSIGTRGNTEAFF
>TRBJ2-7|TRBV29-1|.|TRBD2
TGCAGCGTGACGACTAGCGGTTACGAGCAGTACTTC
CSVTTSGYEQYF
>TRBJ1-5|TRBV30|once|.
TGTGCCCTTCAGGGGAATAGCAATCAGCCCCAGCATTTT
CALQGNSNQPQHF
>TRBJ2-5|TRBV28|.|TRBD2
TGTGCCAGCAGACGAAGAGCGGGAGGGGGGAGAGAGACCCAGTACTTC
CASRRRAGGGRETQYF
>TRBJ1-1|TRBV9|few|.
TGTGCCAGCAGCCCCAGGATAAACACTGAAGCTTTCTTT
CASSPRINTEAFF
>TRBJ2-3|TRBV11-3|medium-sized|.
TGTGCCAGCAGCTTATACATTGGGGGAACAGATACGCAGTATTTT
CASSLYIGGTDTQYF
>TRBJ2-1|TRBV2|few|.
TGTGCCAGCAGTGTGGACATGAGCTCCTACAATGAGCAGTTCTTC
CASSVDMSSYNEQFF